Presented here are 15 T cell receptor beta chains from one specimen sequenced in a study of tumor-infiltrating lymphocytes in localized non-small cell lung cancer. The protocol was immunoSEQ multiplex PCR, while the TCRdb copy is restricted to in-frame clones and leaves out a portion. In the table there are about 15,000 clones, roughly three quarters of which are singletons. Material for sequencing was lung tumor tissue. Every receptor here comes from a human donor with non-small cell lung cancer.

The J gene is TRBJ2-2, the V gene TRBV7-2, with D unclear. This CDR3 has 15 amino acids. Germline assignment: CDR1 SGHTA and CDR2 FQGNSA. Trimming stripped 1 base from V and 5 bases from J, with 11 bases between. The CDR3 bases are TGTGCCAGCAGCTTAGAACCCTCGAGGACCGGGGAGCTGTTTTTT. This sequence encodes CASSLEPSRTGELFF.

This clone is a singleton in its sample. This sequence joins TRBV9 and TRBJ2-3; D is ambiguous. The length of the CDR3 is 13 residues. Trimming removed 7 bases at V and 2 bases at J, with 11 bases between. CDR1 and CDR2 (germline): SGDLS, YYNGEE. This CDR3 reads CASSEENTDTQYF. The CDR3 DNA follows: TGTGCCAGCTCGGAAGAAAACACAGATACGCAGTATTTT.

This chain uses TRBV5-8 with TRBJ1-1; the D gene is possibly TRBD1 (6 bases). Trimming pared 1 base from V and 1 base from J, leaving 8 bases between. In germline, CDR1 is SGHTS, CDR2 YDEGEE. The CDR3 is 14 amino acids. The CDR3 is CASSLIQGNTEAFF. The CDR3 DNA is TGTGCCAGCAGCTTGATACAGGGGAACACTGAAGCTTTCTTT.

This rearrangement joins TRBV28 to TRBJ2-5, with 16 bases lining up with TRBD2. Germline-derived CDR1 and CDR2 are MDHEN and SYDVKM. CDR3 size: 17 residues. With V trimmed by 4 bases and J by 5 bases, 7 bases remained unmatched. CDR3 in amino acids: CASSSGTSGRAAETQYF. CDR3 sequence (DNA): TGTGCCAGCAGTTCCGGGACTAGCGGGAGGGCCGCGGAGACCCAGTACTTC.

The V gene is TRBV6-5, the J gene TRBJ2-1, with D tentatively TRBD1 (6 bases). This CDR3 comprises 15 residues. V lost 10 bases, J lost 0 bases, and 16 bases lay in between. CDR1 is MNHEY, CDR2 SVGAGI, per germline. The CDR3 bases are TGTGCCACAAGACAGGATAGGCTCTCCTACAATGAGCAGTTCTTC. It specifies CATRQDRLSYNEQFF.

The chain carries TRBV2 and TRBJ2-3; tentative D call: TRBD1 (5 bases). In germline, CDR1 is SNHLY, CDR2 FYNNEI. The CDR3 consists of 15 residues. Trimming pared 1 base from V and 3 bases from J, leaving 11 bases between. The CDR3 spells CASSEGGGLTDTQYF. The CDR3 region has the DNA TGTGCCAGCAGTGAAGGGGGCGGATTAACAGATACGCAGTATTTT.

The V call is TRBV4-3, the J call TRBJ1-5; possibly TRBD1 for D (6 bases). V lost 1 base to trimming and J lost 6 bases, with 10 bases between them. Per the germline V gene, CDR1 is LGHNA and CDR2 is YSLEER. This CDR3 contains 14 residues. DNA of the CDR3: TGCGCCAGCAGCCAAGTCAGGGGCACTCAGCCCCAGCATTTT. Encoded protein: CASSQVRGTQPQHF.

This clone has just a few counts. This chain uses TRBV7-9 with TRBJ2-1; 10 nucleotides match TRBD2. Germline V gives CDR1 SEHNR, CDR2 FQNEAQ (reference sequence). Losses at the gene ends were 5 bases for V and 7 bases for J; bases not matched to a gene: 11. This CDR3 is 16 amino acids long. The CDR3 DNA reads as TGTGCCAGCAGCCTACGATCTAGCGGGAGAGCAAATGAGCAGTTCTTC. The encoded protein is CASSLRSSGRANEQFF.

In DNA, the CDR3 is TGTGCCAGCAGTTACCCAGACAGGGTTTCACCCCTCCACTTT. This sequence encodes CASSYPDRVSPLHF. This rearrangement joins TRBV6-5 to TRBJ1-6, with 7 bases lining up with TRBD1. J gave up 9 bases and V 2 bases, and 4 bases lay outside the gene matches. CDR1 is MNHEY, CDR2 SVGAGI, per germline. The CDR3 contains 14 residues.

The CDR3 nucleotides are TGTGCCAGCAGTTTATACGGTAGGGGGCGCGACACTGAAGCTTTCTTT. Amino acid sequence: CASSLYGRGRDTEAFF. The chain is built from TRBV27 and TRBJ1-1; 7 nucleotides match TRBD1. The CDR3 sequence is 16 residues long. Per the germline V gene, CDR1 is MNHEY and CDR2 is SMNVEV (reference sequence). V trimming: 1 base; J trimming: 3 bases; junction bases outside the gene matches: 8.

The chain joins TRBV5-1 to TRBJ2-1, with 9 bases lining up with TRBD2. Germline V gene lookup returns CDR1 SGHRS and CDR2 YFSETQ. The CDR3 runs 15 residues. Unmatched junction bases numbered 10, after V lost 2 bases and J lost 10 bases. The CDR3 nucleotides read TGCGCCAGCAGCTTCCCGGTAGCGGGGGCGGGGGAGCAGTTCTTC. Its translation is CASSFPVAGAGEQFF.

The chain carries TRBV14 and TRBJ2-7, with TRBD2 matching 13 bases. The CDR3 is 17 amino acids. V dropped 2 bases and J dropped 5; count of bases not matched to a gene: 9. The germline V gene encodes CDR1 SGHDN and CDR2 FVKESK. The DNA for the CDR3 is TGTGCCAGCAGCCAAAGGCGGACTAGCGGGAGTAGGGACGAGCAGTACTTC. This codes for CASSQRRTSGSRDEQYF.

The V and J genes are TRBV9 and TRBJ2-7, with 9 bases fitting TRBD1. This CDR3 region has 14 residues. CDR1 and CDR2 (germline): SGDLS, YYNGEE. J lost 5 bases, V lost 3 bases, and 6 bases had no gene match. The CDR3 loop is CASSDGTGYDEQYF. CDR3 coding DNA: TGTGCCAGCAGCGATGGGACAGGGTATGACGAGCAGTACTTC.

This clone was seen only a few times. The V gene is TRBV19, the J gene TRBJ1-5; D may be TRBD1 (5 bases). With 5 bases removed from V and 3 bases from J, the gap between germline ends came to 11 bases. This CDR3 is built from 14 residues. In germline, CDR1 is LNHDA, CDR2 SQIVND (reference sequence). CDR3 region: CASSGQGFNQPQHF. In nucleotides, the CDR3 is TGTGCCAGTAGTGGGCAGGGCTTCAATCAGCCCCAGCATTTT. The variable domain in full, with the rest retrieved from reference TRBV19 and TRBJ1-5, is DGGITQSPKYLFRKEGQNVTLSCEQNLNHDAMYWYRQDPGQGLRLIYYSQIVNDFQKGDIAEGYSVSREKKESFPLTVTSAQKNPTAFYLCASSGQGFNQPQHFGDGTRLSIL.

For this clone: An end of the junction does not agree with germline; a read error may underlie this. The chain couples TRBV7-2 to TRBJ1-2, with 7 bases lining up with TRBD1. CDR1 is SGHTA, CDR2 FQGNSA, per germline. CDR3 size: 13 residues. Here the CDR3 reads CASSQKTGRGYTF. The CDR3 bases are TGCGCCAGCAGCCAGAAGACAGGGCGAGGCTACACCTTC.